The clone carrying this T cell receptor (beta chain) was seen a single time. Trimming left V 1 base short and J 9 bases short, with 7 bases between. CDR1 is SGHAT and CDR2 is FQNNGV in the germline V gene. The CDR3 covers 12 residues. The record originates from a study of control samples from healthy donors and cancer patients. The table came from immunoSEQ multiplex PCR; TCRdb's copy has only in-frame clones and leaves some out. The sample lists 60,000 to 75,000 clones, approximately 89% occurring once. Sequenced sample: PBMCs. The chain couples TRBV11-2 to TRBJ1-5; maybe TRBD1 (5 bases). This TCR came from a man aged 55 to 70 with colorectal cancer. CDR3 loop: CASSLAGGPQHF. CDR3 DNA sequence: TGTGCCAGCAGCTTAGCGGGGGGGCCCCAGCATTTT.